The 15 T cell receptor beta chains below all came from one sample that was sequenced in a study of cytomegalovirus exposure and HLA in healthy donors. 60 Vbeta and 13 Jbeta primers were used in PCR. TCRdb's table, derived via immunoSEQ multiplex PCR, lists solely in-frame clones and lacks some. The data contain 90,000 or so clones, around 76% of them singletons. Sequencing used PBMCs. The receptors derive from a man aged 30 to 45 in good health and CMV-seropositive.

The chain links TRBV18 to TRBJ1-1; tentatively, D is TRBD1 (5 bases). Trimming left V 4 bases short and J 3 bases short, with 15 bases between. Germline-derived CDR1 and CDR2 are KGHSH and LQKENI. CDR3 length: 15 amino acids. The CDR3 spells CASSRTDSGDTEAFF. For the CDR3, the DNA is TGTGCCAGCTCACGAACCGACAGTGGGGACACTGAAGCTTTCTTT. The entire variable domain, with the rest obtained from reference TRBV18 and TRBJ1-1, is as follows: NAGVMQNPRHLVRRRGQEARLRCSPMKGHSHVYWYRQLPEEGLKFMVYLQKENIIDESGMPKERFSAEFPKEGPSILRIQQVVRGDSAAYFCASSRTDSGDTEAFFGQGTRLTVV.

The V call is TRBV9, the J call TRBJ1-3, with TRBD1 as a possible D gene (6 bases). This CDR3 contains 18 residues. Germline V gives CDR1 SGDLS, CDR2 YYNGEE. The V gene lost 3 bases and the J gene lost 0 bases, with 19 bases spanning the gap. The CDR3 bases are TGTGCCAGCAGCGCCAGAGGCTCTGAGGGGGTCTCTGGAAACACCATATATTTT. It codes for CASSARGSEGVSGNTIYF.

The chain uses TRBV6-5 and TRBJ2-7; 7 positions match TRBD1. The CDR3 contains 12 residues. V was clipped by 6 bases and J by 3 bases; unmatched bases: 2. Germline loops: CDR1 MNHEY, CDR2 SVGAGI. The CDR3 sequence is CASRQGNYEQYF. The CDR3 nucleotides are TGTGCCAGCAGACAGGGGAACTACGAGCAGTACTTC.

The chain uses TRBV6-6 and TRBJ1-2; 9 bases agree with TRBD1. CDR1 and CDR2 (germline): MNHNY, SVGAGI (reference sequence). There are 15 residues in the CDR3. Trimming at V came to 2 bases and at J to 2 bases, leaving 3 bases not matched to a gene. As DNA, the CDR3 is TGTGCCAGCAGTTACCCCGGGACAGGGAACTATGGCTACACCTTC. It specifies CASSYPGTGNYGYTF.

The chain's CDR3 is CASKKDRGYYEQYF. For the CDR3, the DNA is TGTGCCAGCAAGAAAGACAGGGGTTACTACGAGCAGTACTTC. The chain recombines TRBV28 with TRBJ2-7; 8 bases are shared with TRBD1. Germline CDR1 reads MDHEN; CDR2 reads SYDVKM. Losses at the gene ends were 7 bases for V and 3 bases for J; bases not matched to a gene: 8. The CDR3 has 14 residues. The full variable domain, rest sourced from reference TRBV28 and TRBJ2-7, is DVKVTQSSRYLVKRTGEKVFLECVQDMDHENMFWYRQDPGLGLRLIYFSYDVKMKEKGDIPEGYSVSREKKERFSLILESASTNQTSMYLCASKKDRGYYEQYFGPGTRLTVT.

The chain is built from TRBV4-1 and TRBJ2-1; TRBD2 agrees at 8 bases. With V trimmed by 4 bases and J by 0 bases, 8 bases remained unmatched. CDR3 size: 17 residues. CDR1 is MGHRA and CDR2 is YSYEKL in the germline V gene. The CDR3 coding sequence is TGCGCCAGCAGCCGAATCCCAGCGGGGGTCTCCTACAATGAGCAGTTCTTC. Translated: CASSRIPAGVSYNEQFF.

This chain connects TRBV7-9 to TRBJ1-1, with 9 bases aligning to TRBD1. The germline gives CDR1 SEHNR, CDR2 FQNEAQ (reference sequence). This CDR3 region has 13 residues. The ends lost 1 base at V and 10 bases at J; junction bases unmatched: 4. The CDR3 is CASSLGTGDGAFF. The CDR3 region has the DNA TGTGCCAGCAGCTTAGGGACAGGGGATGGAGCTTTCTTT. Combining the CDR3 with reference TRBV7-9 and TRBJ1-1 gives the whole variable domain DTGVSQNPRHKITKRGQNVTFRCDPISEHNRLYWYRQTLGQGPEFLTYFQNEAQLEKSRLLSDRFSAERPKGSFSTLEIQRTEQGDSAMYLCASSLGTGDGAFFGQGTRLTVV.

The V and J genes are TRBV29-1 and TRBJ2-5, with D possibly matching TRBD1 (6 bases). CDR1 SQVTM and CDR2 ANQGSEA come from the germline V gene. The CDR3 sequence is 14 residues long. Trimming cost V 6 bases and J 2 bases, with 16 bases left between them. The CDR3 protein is CSVPTQGPQETQYF. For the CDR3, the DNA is TGCAGCGTACCGACGCAGGGGCCTCAAGAGACCCAGTACTTC.

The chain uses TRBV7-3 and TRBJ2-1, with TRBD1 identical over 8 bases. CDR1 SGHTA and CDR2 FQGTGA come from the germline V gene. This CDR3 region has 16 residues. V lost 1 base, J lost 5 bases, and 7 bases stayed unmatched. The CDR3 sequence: CASSLRAGGGHNEQFF. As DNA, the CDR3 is TGTGCCAGCAGCTTAAGGGCAGGGGGCGGACACAATGAGCAGTTCTTC.

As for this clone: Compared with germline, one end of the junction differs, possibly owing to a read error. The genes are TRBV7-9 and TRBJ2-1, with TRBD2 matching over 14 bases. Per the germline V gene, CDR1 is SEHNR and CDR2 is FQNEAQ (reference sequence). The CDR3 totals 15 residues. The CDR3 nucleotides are TGTTCCAGCAGCCCGACTAGCGGGGGGGCCAATGAGCAGTTCTTC. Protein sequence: CSSSPTSGGANEQFF.

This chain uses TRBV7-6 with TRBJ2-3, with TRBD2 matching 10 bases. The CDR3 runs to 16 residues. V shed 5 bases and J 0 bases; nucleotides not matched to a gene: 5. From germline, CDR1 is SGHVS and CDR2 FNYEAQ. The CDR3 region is CASSRGLAVSTDTQYF. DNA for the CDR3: TGTGCCAGCAGCCGAGGACTAGCGGTGAGCACAGATACGCAGTATTTT.

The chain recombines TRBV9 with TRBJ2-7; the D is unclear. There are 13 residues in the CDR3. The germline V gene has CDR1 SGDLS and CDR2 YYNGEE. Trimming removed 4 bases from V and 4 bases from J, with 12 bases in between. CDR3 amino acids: CASSLSGQYEQYF. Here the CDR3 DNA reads TGTGCCAGCAGCCTCTCCGGTCAATACGAGCAGTACTTC. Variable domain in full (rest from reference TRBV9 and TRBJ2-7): DSGVTQTPKHLITATGQRVTLRCSPRSGDLSVYWYQQSLDQGLQFLIQYYNGEERAKGNILERFSAQQFPDLHSELNLSSLELGDSALYFCASSLSGQYEQYFGPGTRLTVT.

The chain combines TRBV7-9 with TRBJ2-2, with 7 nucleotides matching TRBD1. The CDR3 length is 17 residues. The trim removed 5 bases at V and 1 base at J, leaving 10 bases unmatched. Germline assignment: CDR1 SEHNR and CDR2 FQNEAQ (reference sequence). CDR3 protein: CASSPLSWTGNTGELFF. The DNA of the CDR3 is TGTGCCAGCAGCCCCCTGAGTTGGACAGGGAACACCGGGGAGCTGTTTTTT. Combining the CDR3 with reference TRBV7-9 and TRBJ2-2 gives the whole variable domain DTGVSQNPRHKITKRGQNVTFRCDPISEHNRLYWYRQTLGQGPEFLTYFQNEAQLEKSRLLSDRFSAERPKGSFSTLEIQRTEQGDSAMYLCASSPLSWTGNTGELFFGEGSRLTVL.

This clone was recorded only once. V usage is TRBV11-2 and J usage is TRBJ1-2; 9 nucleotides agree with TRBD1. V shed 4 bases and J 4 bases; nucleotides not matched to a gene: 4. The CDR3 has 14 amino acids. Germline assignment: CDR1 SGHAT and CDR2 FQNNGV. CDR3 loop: CASSSDRGVYGYTF. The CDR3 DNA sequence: TGTGCCAGCAGCTCCGACAGGGGGGTCTATGGCTACACCTTC. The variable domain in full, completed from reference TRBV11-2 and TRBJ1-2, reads EAGVAQSPRYKIIEKRQSVAFWCNPISGHATLYWYQQILGQGPKLLIQFQNNGVVDDSQLPKDRFSAERLKGVDSTLKIQPAKLEDSAVYLCASSSDRGVYGYTFGSGTRLTVV.

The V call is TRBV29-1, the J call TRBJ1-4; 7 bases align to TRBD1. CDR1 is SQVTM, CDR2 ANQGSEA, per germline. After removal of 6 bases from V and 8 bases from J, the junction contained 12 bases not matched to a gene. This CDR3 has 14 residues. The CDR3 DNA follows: TGCAGCGTCTCTACAGGGGAACAAGGCGAAAAACTGTTTTTT. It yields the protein CSVSTGEQGEKLFF.